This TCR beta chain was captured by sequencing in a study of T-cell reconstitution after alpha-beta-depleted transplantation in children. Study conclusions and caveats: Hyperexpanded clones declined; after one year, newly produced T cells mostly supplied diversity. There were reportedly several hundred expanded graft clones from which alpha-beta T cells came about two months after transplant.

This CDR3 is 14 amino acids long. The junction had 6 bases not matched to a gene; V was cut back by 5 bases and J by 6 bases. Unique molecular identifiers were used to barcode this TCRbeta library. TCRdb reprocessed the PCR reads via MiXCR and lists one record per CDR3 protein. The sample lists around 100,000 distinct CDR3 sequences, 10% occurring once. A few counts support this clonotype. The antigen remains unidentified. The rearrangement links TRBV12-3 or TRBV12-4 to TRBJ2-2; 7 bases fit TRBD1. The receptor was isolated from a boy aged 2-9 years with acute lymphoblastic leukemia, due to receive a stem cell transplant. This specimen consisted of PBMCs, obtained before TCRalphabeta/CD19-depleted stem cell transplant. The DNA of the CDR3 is TGTGCCAGCAGTCGCGACAGGGTCGCCGGGGAGCTGTTTTTT. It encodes CASSRDRVAGELFF.